This is a list of T cell receptor beta chains from one sample in a study of blood T cell repertoires in COVID-19. Only in-frame clones appear in the TCRdb table, and some are missing; sequencing was by immunoSEQ multiplex PCR. Of 400,000 or so clones detected, 70% to 90% appear once; the ten largest clones hold roughly 0.76%. Material: peripheral blood. The receptors here all came from a man between 18 and 35 years old with COVID-19, enrolled during active disease. CDR3s include the opening cysteine and the closing phenylalanine or tryptophan. D genes are given only for firm matches. Clone size appears in some rows only: once, few, many, or a class for an expanded clone.

v_call: TRBV5-1; d_call: TRBD1; clone_size: once; j_call: TRBJ1-6; cdr3_aa: CASSLREQGGNSPLHF
v_call: TRBV6-5; d_call: -; clone_size: -; j_call: TRBJ2-5; cdr3_aa: CASKPGGWGETQYF
v_call: TRBV3-1/TRBV3-2; d_call: -; clone_size: -; j_call: TRBJ2-7; cdr3_aa: CASSRSRQEQYF
v_call: TRBV9; d_call: -; clone_size: few; j_call: TRBJ1-6; cdr3_aa: CASSVEGHYNSPLHF
v_call: TRBV5-4; d_call: -; clone_size: -; j_call: TRBJ1-1; cdr3_aa: CASSLDPRARNTEAFF
v_call: TRBV20-1; d_call: -; clone_size: -; j_call: TRBJ1-2; cdr3_aa: CSVAENYGYTF
v_call: TRBV3-1/TRBV3-2; d_call: -; clone_size: -; j_call: TRBJ1-2; cdr3_aa: CASSGDKGNYYGYTF
v_call: TRBV20-1; d_call: -; clone_size: -; j_call: TRBJ1-1; cdr3_aa: CSATQTEAFF
v_call: TRBV2; d_call: -; clone_size: -; j_call: TRBJ2-5; cdr3_aa: CASSEGQGMETQYF
v_call: TRBV6-2/TRBV6-3; d_call: TRBD2; clone_size: -; j_call: TRBJ2-3; cdr3_aa: CASSYKPSGWGDTQYF
v_call: TRBV7-8; d_call: -; clone_size: -; j_call: TRBJ1-4; cdr3_aa: CASRTGEKLFF
v_call: TRBV9; d_call: TRBD1; clone_size: few; j_call: TRBJ2-7; cdr3_aa: CASSEGQETVQYF
v_call: TRBV24-1; d_call: -; clone_size: -; j_call: TRBJ1-2; cdr3_aa: CATMGQDYGYTF
v_call: TRBV12-5; d_call: TRBD2; clone_size: -; j_call: TRBJ2-7; cdr3_aa: CASGFWEGQYEQYF
v_call: TRBV13; d_call: -; clone_size: -; j_call: TRBJ2-1; cdr3_aa: CASSLLDKYNEQFF
v_call: TRBV10-1; d_call: -; clone_size: -; j_call: TRBJ1-6; cdr3_aa: CASSSGSSYNSPLHF
v_call: TRBV5-4; d_call: TRBD2; clone_size: -; j_call: TRBJ2-1; cdr3_aa: CASSLGTSGYNEQFF
v_call: TRBV4-1; d_call: -; clone_size: -; j_call: TRBJ2-5; cdr3_aa: CASSQVKPSVETQYF
v_call: TRBV19; d_call: -; clone_size: once; j_call: TRBJ2-3; cdr3_aa: CASSIPRDTDTQYF
v_call: TRBV30; d_call: TRBD1; clone_size: -; j_call: TRBJ1-5; cdr3_aa: CAWGTGVNQPQHF
v_call: TRBV7-9; d_call: -; clone_size: -; j_call: TRBJ2-7; cdr3_aa: CASSPPSEYEQYF
v_call: TRBV4-1; d_call: -; clone_size: -; j_call: TRBJ1-1; cdr3_aa: CASSPRQAQYEAFF
v_call: TRBV5-1; d_call: -; clone_size: -; j_call: TRBJ2-3; cdr3_aa: CASLIGGRSTDTQYF
v_call: TRBV5-6; d_call: -; clone_size: -; j_call: TRBJ1-3; cdr3_aa: CASSLDSSGNTIYF
v_call: TRBV30; d_call: TRBD2; clone_size: once; j_call: TRBJ2-3; cdr3_aa: CAWTRLAGNTDTQYF
v_call: TRBV30; d_call: TRBD2; clone_size: -; j_call: TRBJ2-1; cdr3_aa: CAWRLAGVYNEQFF
v_call: TRBV3-1/TRBV3-2; d_call: -; clone_size: -; j_call: TRBJ2-2; cdr3_aa: CASSQARFTTGELFF
v_call: TRBV19; d_call: TRBD1; clone_size: -; j_call: TRBJ1-6; cdr3_aa: CASRGTGGESPLHF
v_call: TRBV12-3/TRBV12-4; d_call: TRBD1; clone_size: -; j_call: TRBJ1-5; cdr3_aa: CASSLQGGQPQHF
v_call: TRBV5-1; d_call: -; clone_size: once; j_call: TRBJ1-5; cdr3_aa: CASSLDSHGNQPQHF
v_call: TRBV7-9; d_call: -; clone_size: -; j_call: TRBJ2-3; cdr3_aa: CASSPRDSEDTQYF
v_call: TRBV7-9; d_call: TRBD2; clone_size: -; j_call: TRBJ2-1; cdr3_aa: CASRYIAGGPYNEQFF
v_call: TRBV13; d_call: TRBD1; clone_size: -; j_call: TRBJ1-2; cdr3_aa: CASSLGYTGQGHGYTF
v_call: TRBV18; d_call: -; clone_size: once; j_call: TRBJ1-1; cdr3_aa: CASSPNPGGTEAFF
v_call: TRBV19; d_call: -; clone_size: -; j_call: TRBJ1-6; cdr3_aa: CASSMAGSFRALHF
v_call: TRBV7-8; d_call: -; clone_size: -; j_call: TRBJ2-1; cdr3_aa: CASSVGLAYEQFF
v_call: TRBV28; d_call: TRBD1; clone_size: -; j_call: TRBJ1-2; cdr3_aa: CASSPWTGGGYGYTF